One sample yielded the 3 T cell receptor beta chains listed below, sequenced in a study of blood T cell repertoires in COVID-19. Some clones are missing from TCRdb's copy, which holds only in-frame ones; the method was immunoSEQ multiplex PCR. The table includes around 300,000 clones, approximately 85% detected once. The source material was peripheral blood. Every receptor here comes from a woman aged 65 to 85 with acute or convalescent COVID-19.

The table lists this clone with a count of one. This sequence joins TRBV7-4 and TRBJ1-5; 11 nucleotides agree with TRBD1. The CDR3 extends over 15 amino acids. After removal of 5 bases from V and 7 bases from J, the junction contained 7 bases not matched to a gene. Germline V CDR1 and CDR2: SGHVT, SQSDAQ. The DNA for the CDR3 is TGTGCCAGCAGCCGGACAGGGGGCCAAGAACAGCCCCAGCATTTT. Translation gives CASSRTGGQEQPQHF.

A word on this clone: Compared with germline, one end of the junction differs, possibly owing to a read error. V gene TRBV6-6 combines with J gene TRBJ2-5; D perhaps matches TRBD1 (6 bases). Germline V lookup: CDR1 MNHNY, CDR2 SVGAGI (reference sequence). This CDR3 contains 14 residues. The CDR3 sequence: CASSLTGSQEIQYF. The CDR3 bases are TGTGCCAGCAGTCTAACAGGGAGTCAAGAGATCCAGTACTTC.

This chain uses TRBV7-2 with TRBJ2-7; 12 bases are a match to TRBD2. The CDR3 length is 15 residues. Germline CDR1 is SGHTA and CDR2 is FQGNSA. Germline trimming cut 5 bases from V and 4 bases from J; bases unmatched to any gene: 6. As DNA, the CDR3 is TGTGCCAGCAGCCTTGGACTAGCGGGGACGTACGAGCAGTACTTC. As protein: CASSLGLAGTYEQYF. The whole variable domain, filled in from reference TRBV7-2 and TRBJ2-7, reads GAGVSQSPSNKVTEKGKDVELRCDPISGHTALYWYRQSLGQGLEFLIYFQGNSAPDKSGLPSDRFSAERTGGSVSTLTIQRTQQEDSAVYLCASSLGLAGTYEQYFGPGTRLTVT.